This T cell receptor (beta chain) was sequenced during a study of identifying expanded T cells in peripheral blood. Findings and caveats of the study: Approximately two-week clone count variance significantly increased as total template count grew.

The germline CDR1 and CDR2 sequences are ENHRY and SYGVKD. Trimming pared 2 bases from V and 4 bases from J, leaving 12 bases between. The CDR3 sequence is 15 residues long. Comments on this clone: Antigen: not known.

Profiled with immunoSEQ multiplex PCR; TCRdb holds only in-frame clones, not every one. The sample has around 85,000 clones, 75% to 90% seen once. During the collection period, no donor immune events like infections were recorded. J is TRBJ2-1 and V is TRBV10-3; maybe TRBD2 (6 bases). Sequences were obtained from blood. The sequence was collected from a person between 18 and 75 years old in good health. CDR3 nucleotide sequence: TGTGCCATCAGTGAGAGGGACTCACCTTACAATGAGCAGTTCTTC. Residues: CAISERDSPYNEQFF.